Sequencing of this T cell receptor beta chain was carried out in a study of T cells after somatic rescue of genetic block. V lost 3 bases, J lost 5 bases, and 12 bases stayed unmatched. Per the germline V gene, CDR1 is ENHRY and CDR2 is SYGVKD. The CDR3 has 17 residues. The assay was immunoSEQ multiplex PCR, and TCRdb's table has in-frame clones only and misses some. Altogether 95,000 to 120,000 clones are present, approximately 90% being singletons, with the ten largest covering over 1.1%. The sequence derives from a woman between 18 and 29 years old. Source material: peripheral blood mononuclear cells (PBMCs). The V gene is TRBV10-3, the J gene TRBJ2-1; TRBD2 matches at 8 bases. The CDR3 spells CAISDSSFTSGNNEQFF. In nucleotides, the CDR3 is TGTGCCATCAGTGACTCTTCCTTCACTAGCGGTAACAATGAGCAGTTCTTC.